Presented here are 7 T cell receptor beta chains from one specimen sequenced in a study of blood T cell repertoires in COVID-19. Libraries were prepared by immunoSEQ multiplex PCR; TCRdb keeps only in-frame clonotypes and omits some of them. The sample consists of a few hundred thousand clones, approximately 87% of them appearing once. Sequenced material: peripheral blood. The receptor set was obtained from a woman aged 45-65 years who had recovered from COVID-19.

The J gene is TRBJ2-1, the V gene TRBV5-1; 14 bases are shared with TRBD2. Losses at the gene ends were 7 bases for V and 6 bases for J; bases not matched to a gene: 12. This CDR3 region has 17 residues. Germline values: CDR1 SGHRS, CDR2 YFSETQ. This CDR3 reads CASSRGGTSGSFNEQFF. The CDR3 nucleotides are TGCGCCAGCTCGAGGGGAGGGACTAGCGGGAGTTTCAATGAGCAGTTCTTC.

The chain has TRBV7-9 and TRBJ1-2; 7 bases fit TRBD1. The CDR3 spans 12 residues. Per germline, CDR1 SEHNR and CDR2 FQNEAQ (reference sequence). J was trimmed by 2 bases and V by 6 bases; bases with no gene match: 0. The CDR3 here is CASRGQNYGYTF. The CDR3 coding sequence is TGTGCCAGCAGGGGACAGAACTATGGCTACACCTTC.

V and J are TRBV28 and TRBJ1-2; possibly TRBD1 for D (5 bases). The germline V gene encodes CDR1 MDHEN and CDR2 SYDVKM. The CDR3 length is 13 residues. The germline V and J ends were trimmed by 7 bases and 3 bases, with 12 bases remaining between them. The DNA for the CDR3 is TGTGCCAGCACAGCTCAGGGTGACTATGGCTACACCTTC. Translated, it gives CASTAQGDYGYTF.

This clone has only one observation. The chain combines TRBV3-1 (or the pseudogene TRBV3-2) with TRBJ1-2; TRBD1 is a possible D gene (5 bases). Trimming left V 1 base short and J 4 bases short, with 13 bases between. This CDR3 has 15 residues. Germline assignment: CDR1 LGHDT and CDR2 YNNKEL (reference sequence). The CDR3 loop is CASSQAGGLGYGYTF. The CDR3 DNA is TGTGCCAGCAGCCAAGCGGGGGGATTGGGCTATGGCTACACCTTC.

The chain carries TRBV28 and TRBJ1-2; D is perhaps TRBD1 (5 bases). The CDR3 spans 12 residues. V was trimmed by 8 bases and J by 4 bases, leaving 11 bases between them. Looked up from germline, CDR1 is MDHEN and CDR2 is SYDVKM. In nucleotides, the CDR3 is TGTGCCAGCGATGACAGCTCCTATGGCTACACCTTC. It encodes CASDDSSYGYTF.

This clone was seen just once. The rearrangement uses TRBV29-1 and TRBJ1-1, with a weak D call TRBD1 (5 bases). The CDR3 is 13 amino acids. V was pared by 4 bases and J by 5 bases, with 14 bases between. The germline V gene encodes CDR1 SQVTM and CDR2 ANQGSEA. The CDR3 nucleotides read TGCAGCGTTGTTTCACAGGTAGGGACTGAAGCTTTCTTT. Its protein is CSVVSQVGTEAFF.

This chain joins TRBV7-2 and TRBJ1-2; TRBD1 matches 9 bases. Germline V gene data show CDR1 as SGHTA and CDR2 as FQGNSA. The CDR3 loop spans 14 amino acids. Germline trimming cut 5 bases from V and 6 bases from J; bases unmatched to any gene: 7. The CDR3 sequence is CASSTTGTGNGYTF. CDR3 nucleotide sequence: TGTGCCAGCAGCACGACCGGGACAGGGAATGGCTACACCTTC.